Listed here are 32 T cell receptor beta chains from one sample, sequenced in a study of CD4 T cells in relation to SARS-CoV-2 and coronaviruses. Before the COVID-19 pandemic, during about 2011-2018, CD4+ T cells were taken from unexposed donors. CD4+ T cells were isolated from the cells after about nine days of culture. Their specific antigens are unknown. Profiling relied on immunoSEQ multiplex PCR, and the TCRdb table lists in-frame clones only, not all of them. The sample records around 18,000 clones, approximately 80% being singletons. Sequenced sample: CD4+ T cells from PBMCs, cultured in vitro. Receptors were obtained from a human donor in good health.

This clone occurred a few times. The gene calls are TRBV4-1 and TRBJ1-5; 7 positions match TRBD1. Germline assignment: CDR1 MGHRA and CDR2 YSYEKL. V shed 5 bases and J 6 bases; nucleotides not matched to a gene: 7. This CDR3 comprises 14 residues. CDR3 DNA: TGCGCCAGCAGCTTGCGACAGGGCAGTCAGCCCCAGCATTTT. Its protein is CASSLRQGSQPQHF.

The chain recombines TRBV18 with TRBJ2-4, with 7 bases matching TRBD2. The CDR3 has 18 residues. Germline V gene lookup returns CDR1 KGHSH and CDR2 LQKENI. With 4 bases clipped from V and 0 bases from J, the junction kept 12 bases outside the gene matches. CDR3 sequence: CASSQTSPGGLAKNIQYF. The CDR3 DNA sequence: TGTGCCAGCTCACAGACTAGCCCGGGAGGTCTAGCCAAAAACATTCAGTACTTC.

The rearrangement links TRBV11-2 to TRBJ2-1, with D perhaps matching TRBD2 (6 bases). CDR1 SGHAT and CDR2 FQNNGV come from the germline V gene. The CDR3 is 16 amino acids. V was pared by 0 bases and J by 2 bases, with 11 bases between. Here the CDR3 reads CASSLDSGFTYNEQFF. As DNA, the CDR3 is TGTGCCAGCAGCTTAGATAGCGGTTTCACCTACAATGAGCAGTTCTTC.

This chain connects TRBV5-1 to TRBJ2-3; a possible D gene is TRBD1 (6 bases). CDR1 is SGHRS and CDR2 is YFSETQ in the germline V gene. The CDR3 covers 15 residues. V lost 1 base and J 6 bases, leaving 15 bases between the germline ends. For the CDR3, the DNA is TGCGCCAGCAGCTTGAGGGGGACCGTAGGCGATACGCAGTATTTT. Its protein is CASSLRGTVGDTQYF.

The chain recombines TRBV20-1 with TRBJ2-3, with D maybe TRBD1 (6 bases). The V end lost 3 bases, the J end lost 3 bases, and 13 bases lay between the germline ends. The germline V gene encodes CDR1 DFQATT and CDR2 SNEGSKA (reference sequence). The CDR3 length is 14 residues. In DNA, the CDR3 is TGCAGTGCTAGTCGGCAGGGGATAACAGATACGCAGTATTTT. Protein product: CSASRQGITDTQYF.

In its sample, this clone was seen a few times. The rearrangement joins TRBV18 to TRBJ1-6; D remains ambiguous. Germline assignment: CDR1 KGHSH and CDR2 LQKENI. V lost 3 bases and J 8 bases, leaving 17 bases between the germline ends. This CDR3 comprises 16 residues. CDR3 sequence: CASSPGIGRKDSPLHF. As DNA, the CDR3 is TGTGCCAGCTCACCGGGTATAGGGCGGAAAGATTCACCCCTCCACTTT.

The V call is TRBV19, the J call TRBJ2-2, with 7 bases that match TRBD2. The CDR3 length is 16 residues. J lost 5 bases, V lost 2 bases, and 8 bases had no gene match. Germline V gene lookup returns CDR1 LNHDA and CDR2 SQIVND (reference sequence). CDR3 residues: CASSISTGLVTGELFF. CDR3 in DNA: TGTGCCAGTAGTATATCCACCGGACTAGTGACCGGGGAGCTGTTTTTT.

The chain is built from TRBV27 and TRBJ2-7, with 15 positions matching TRBD2. V shed 6 bases and J 3 bases; nucleotides not matched to a gene: 0. This CDR3 contains 14 residues. From germline, CDR1 is MNHEY and CDR2 SMNVEV (reference sequence). The CDR3 sequence: CASRGLAGGYEQYF. The CDR3 DNA reads as TGTGCCAGCAGGGGACTAGCGGGAGGCTACGAGCAGTACTTC.

This chain uses TRBV7-6 with TRBJ2-2; D may be TRBD2 (6 bases). CDR1 is SGHVS and CDR2 is FNYEAQ in the germline V gene. V lost 2 bases to trimming and J lost 2 bases, with 12 bases between them. This CDR3 comprises 16 residues. DNA for the CDR3: TGTGCCAGCAGCTTAAGGGAGGCCCTAAACACCGGGGAGCTGTTTTTT. Translating gives CASSLREALNTGELFF.

This chain connects TRBV30 to TRBJ2-7; D call uncertain. Trimming shortened V by 0 bases and J by 6 bases, and 15 bases separated the two germline ends. Germline V gene data show CDR1 as GTSNPN and CDR2 as SVGIG (reference sequence). This CDR3 region has 14 residues. The CDR3 DNA reads TGTGCCTGGAGTGTTGTAGGGTTTGGGGTCGAGCAGTACTTC. Encoded protein: CAWSVVGFGVEQYF.

The chain has TRBV19 and TRBJ1-6, with TRBD1 matching over 8 bases. V was clipped by 7 bases and J by 10 bases; unmatched bases: 6. The germline CDR1 and CDR2 sequences are LNHDA and SQIVND (reference sequence). This CDR3 is 13 amino acids long. This CDR3 reads CASKTGEGSPLHF. In DNA, the CDR3 is TGTGCCAGTAAGACAGGGGAAGGCTCACCCCTCCACTTT. Full variable domain (outside the CDR3, taken from reference TRBV19 and TRBJ1-6): DGGITQSPKYLFRKEGQNVTLSCEQNLNHDAMYWYRQDPGQGLRLIYYSQIVNDFQKGDIAEGYSVSREKKESFPLTVTSAQKNPTAFYLCASKTGEGSPLHFGNGTRLTVT.

The J gene is TRBJ2-1, the V gene TRBV27; 11 nucleotides match TRBD2. Germline CDR1 and CDR2: MNHEY and SMNVEV (reference sequence). The CDR3 totals 16 residues. Losses at the gene ends were 4 bases for V and 4 bases for J; bases not matched to a gene: 6. The CDR3 protein is CASSSPSGGLYNEQFF. The CDR3, as DNA: TGTGCCAGCAGTTCCCCTAGCGGGGGGCTGTACAATGAGCAGTTCTTC.

The CDR3 region is CATSERTSGRRNEQFF. In nucleotides, the CDR3 is TGTGCCACCAGTGAGAGGACTAGCGGGAGGAGGAATGAGCAGTTCTTC. The chain combines TRBV24-1 with TRBJ2-1; 14 bases agree with TRBD2. Trimming at V came to 4 bases and at J to 7 bases, leaving 5 bases not matched to a gene. Per germline, CDR1 KGHDR and CDR2 SFDVKD. The CDR3 consists of 16 residues.

This clone was recorded a few times. This rearrangement joins TRBV24-1 to TRBJ1-1; D unclear. The CDR3 is 12 residues long. CDR1 is KGHDR and CDR2 is SFDVKD in the germline V gene. V dropped 3 bases and J dropped 5 bases, with 6 bases sitting between them. CDR3 in DNA: TGTGCCACCAGTGATACTAATACTGAAGCTTTCTTT. Translating it yields CATSDTNTEAFF.

The rearrangement links TRBV5-4 to TRBJ1-2; the D gene is possibly TRBD1 (6 bases). Deletions cut 3 bases from V and 7 bases from J, with 19 bases between. This CDR3 contains 15 residues. The germline CDR1 and CDR2 sequences are SGHNT and YYREEE (reference sequence). CDR3 residues: CASSSAKDSVGGYTF. CDR3 DNA sequence: TGTGCCAGCAGCTCGGCGAAGGACAGTGTGGGTGGCTACACCTTC.

The V call is TRBV28, the J call TRBJ2-7; 7 bases fit TRBD2. In germline, CDR1 is MDHEN, CDR2 SYDVKM. CDR3 length equals 14 residues. V was clipped by 2 bases and J by 3 bases; unmatched bases: 4. The CDR3 protein is CASSLISGNYEQYF. CDR3 bases: TGTGCCAGCAGTTTAATCAGCGGGAACTACGAGCAGTACTTC.

This chain connects TRBV28 to TRBJ1-1; TRBD1 might be the D (5 bases). Germline loops: CDR1 MDHEN, CDR2 SYDVKM. CDR3 length: 14 amino acids. The V end was cut by 4 bases, the J end by 4 bases, with 13 bases between. DNA for the CDR3: TGTGCCAGCAGTTCGCCAGGGATTCGCACTGAAGCTTTCTTT. Translated, it gives CASSSPGIRTEAFF. Drawing the rest from reference TRBV28 and TRBJ1-1, the complete variable domain is DVKVTQSSRYLVKRTGEKVFLECVQDMDHENMFWYRQDPGLGLRLIYFSYDVKMKEKGDIPEGYSVSREKKERFSLILESASTNQTSMYLCASSSPGIRTEAFFGQGTRLTVV.

In this sample, this clone turned up a few times. J is TRBJ1-5 and V is TRBV6-1; the D gene is possibly TRBD1 (5 bases). The CDR3 is 17 residues long. Germline V gene lookup returns CDR1 MNHNS and CDR2 SASEGT. The V end was cut by 3 bases, the J end by 2 bases, with 17 bases between. Here the CDR3 DNA reads TGTGCCAGCAGTGACCCGGGACTAACGGGAGGCAATCAGCCCCAGCATTTT. Its protein product is CASSDPGLTGGNQPQHF.

The chain recombines TRBV5-1 with TRBJ2-5, with D unclear. Germline values: CDR1 SGHRS, CDR2 YFSETQ. The length of the CDR3 is 15 residues. Trimming left V 0 bases short and J 2 bases short, with 11 bases between. The CDR3 loop reads CASSLAGGRQETQYF. The CDR3 coding sequence is TGCGCCAGCAGCTTGGCCGGTGGTAGACAAGAGACCCAGTACTTC.

This chain uses TRBV7-9 with TRBJ2-5; D might be TRBD1 (5 bases). Germline assignment: CDR1 SEHNR and CDR2 FQNEAQ (reference sequence). CDR3 length: 13 residues. V lost 5 bases, J lost 1 base, and 8 bases lay in between. In DNA form, the CDR3 reads TGTGCCAGCAGCCGACAGCCCCAAGAGACCCAGTACTTC. This sequence encodes CASSRQPQETQYF.

This clone appeared a few times. J is TRBJ2-3 and V is TRBV9, with D unclear. The V gene's germline CDR1 is SGDLS and CDR2 YYNGEE. This CDR3 spans 13 amino acids. The ends were cut back, 5 bases at V and 0 bases at J, with 7 bases in the middle. The CDR3 sequence: CASSRSSTDTQYF. The CDR3 DNA reads TGTGCCAGCAGTCGGAGTAGCACAGATACGCAGTATTTT.

V gene TRBV10-3 combines with J gene TRBJ1-1; D gene uncertain. The V gene's germline CDR1 is ENHRY and CDR2 SYGVKD. The CDR3 has 13 amino acids. Trimming stripped 5 bases from V and 3 bases from J, with 10 bases between. CDR3 in DNA: TGTGCCATCAGTACACAGAGTTACACTGAAGCTTTCTTT. This encodes CAISTQSYTEAFF.

J is TRBJ1-1 and V is TRBV4-2; the D is unclear. Per the germline V gene, CDR1 is LGHNA and CDR2 is YNFKEQ. This CDR3 has 15 residues. The ends were cut back, 1 base at V and 2 bases at J, with 11 bases in the middle. The CDR3 sequence is CASSQGSGGNTEAFF. The CDR3 region has the DNA TGTGCCAGCAGCCAAGGATCAGGAGGCAACACTGAAGCTTTCTTT.

This chain links TRBV27 with TRBJ2-1; the match to TRBD2 covers 7 bases. The CDR3 runs 18 residues. Germline V gives CDR1 MNHEY, CDR2 SMNVEV (reference sequence). The V segment lost 2 bases and the J segment 0 bases; nucleotides outside the gene matches: 10. Written as DNA, the CDR3 is TGTGCCAGCAGTTTACCCCGAACTAGCGCCAGCTCCTACAATGAGCAGTTCTTC. Amino acid sequence: CASSLPRTSASSYNEQFF.

This chain connects TRBV12-3 or TRBV12-4 to TRBJ2-2; D gene ambiguous. This CDR3 has 11 amino acids. V dropped 2 bases and J dropped 6 bases, with 1 base sitting between them. The CDR3 DNA sequence: TGTGCCAGCAGTTTATCCGGGGAGCTGTTTTTT. It encodes CASSLSGELFF.

In this sample, this clone turned up once. The J gene is TRBJ2-5, the V gene TRBV5-6; possibly TRBD2 for D (6 bases). Germline V gene lookup returns CDR1 SGHDT and CDR2 YYEEEE. The CDR3 spans 14 residues. Between the trimmed V and J ends, which lost 2 bases and 2 bases, there was a span of 10 bases. This CDR3 reads CASSLLAPQETQYF. The CDR3 nucleotides are TGTGCCAGCAGCTTACTAGCTCCACAAGAGACCCAGTACTTC.

This rearrangement joins TRBV5-1 to TRBJ2-3; tentatively, D is TRBD2 (7 bases). This CDR3 region has 17 residues. V was trimmed by 1 base and J by 2 bases, leaving 17 bases between them. Germline-derived CDR1 and CDR2 are SGHRS and YFSETQ. CDR3 residues: CASSLRAGATPTDTQYF. The DNA of the CDR3 is TGCGCCAGCAGCTTGAGGGCGGGGGCGACCCCCACAGATACGCAGTATTTT.

The chain carries TRBV5-5 and TRBJ2-4, with D tentatively TRBD1 (6 bases). In germline, CDR1 is SGHKS, CDR2 YYEKEE (reference sequence). The CDR3 sequence is 17 residues long. The V end lost 0 bases, the J end lost 4 bases, and 17 bases lay between the germline ends. CDR3 amino acids: CASSLGGRREQKNIQYF. CDR3 in DNA: TGTGCCAGCAGCTTGGGGGGGCGCAGGGAGCAAAAAAACATTCAGTACTTC. Complete variable domain (other parts from reference TRBV5-5 and TRBJ2-4): DAGVTQSPTHLIKTRGQQVTLRCSPISGHKSVSWYQQVLGQGPQFIFQYYEKEERGRGNFPDRFSARQFPNYSSELNVNALLLGDSALYLCASSLGGRREQKNIQYFGAGTRLSVL.

The chain recombines TRBV15 with TRBJ2-5; the D gene is possibly TRBD1 (6 bases). Germline V lookup: CDR1 LNHNV, CDR2 YYDKDF (reference sequence). V was shortened by 3 bases and J by 1 base, with 9 bases between the two germline ends. The CDR3 runs to 14 residues. The CDR3 nucleotides read TGTGCCACCAGCAGGCCAGGGGTCCAAGAGACCCAGTACTTC. Translated: CATSRPGVQETQYF.

The chain carries TRBV28 and TRBJ1-1; tentative D call: TRBD1 (6 bases). This CDR3 has 16 residues. Germline CDR1 MDHEN, CDR2 SYDVKM. Trimming pared 10 bases from V and 3 bases from J, leaving 24 bases between. Here the CDR3 DNA reads TGTGCCACCACAGGGACGACAGCAGGCAGAGACACTGAAGCTTTCTTT. This encodes CATTGTTAGRDTEAFF.

The chain has TRBV2 and TRBJ1-4; D is perhaps TRBD1 (5 bases). The CDR3 consists of 16 residues. Trimming left V 2 bases short and J 5 bases short, with 15 bases between. Germline assignment: CDR1 SNHLY and CDR2 FYNNEI. The CDR3 sequence: CASSEPSRGTNEKLFF. CDR3 in DNA: TGTGCCAGCAGTGAACCTAGCCGCGGGACGAATGAAAAACTGTTTTTT.

This clone was recorded only once. V and J are TRBV7-9 and TRBJ2-1; the D gene is possibly TRBD1 (6 bases). The CDR3 contains 15 residues. Between the trimmed V and J ends, which lost 5 bases and 2 bases, there was a span of 13 bases. Germline CDR1 SEHNR, CDR2 FQNEAQ (reference sequence). Here the CDR3 reads CASSPPGTTYNEQFF. CDR3 nucleotides: TGTGCCAGCAGCCCTCCCGGGACAACCTACAATGAGCAGTTCTTC.